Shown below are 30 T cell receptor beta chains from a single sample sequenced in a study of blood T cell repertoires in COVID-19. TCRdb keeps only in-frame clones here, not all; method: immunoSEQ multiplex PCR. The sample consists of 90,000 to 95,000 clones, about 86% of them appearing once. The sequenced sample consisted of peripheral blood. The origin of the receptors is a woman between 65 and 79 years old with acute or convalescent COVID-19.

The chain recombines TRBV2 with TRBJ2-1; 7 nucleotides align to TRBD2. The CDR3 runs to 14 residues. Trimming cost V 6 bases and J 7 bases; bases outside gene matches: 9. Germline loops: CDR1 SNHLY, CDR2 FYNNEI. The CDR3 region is CASSRPGTINEQFF. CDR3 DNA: TGTGCCAGCAGCCGGCCCGGGACTATTAATGAGCAGTTCTTC.

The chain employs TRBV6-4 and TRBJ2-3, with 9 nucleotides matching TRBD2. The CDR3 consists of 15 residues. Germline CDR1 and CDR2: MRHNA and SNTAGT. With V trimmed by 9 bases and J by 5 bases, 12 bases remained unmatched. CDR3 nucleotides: TGTGCCAGTATCCCCCGGCGGGAGGGCCGAGATACGCAGTATTTT. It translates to CASIPRREGRDTQYF.

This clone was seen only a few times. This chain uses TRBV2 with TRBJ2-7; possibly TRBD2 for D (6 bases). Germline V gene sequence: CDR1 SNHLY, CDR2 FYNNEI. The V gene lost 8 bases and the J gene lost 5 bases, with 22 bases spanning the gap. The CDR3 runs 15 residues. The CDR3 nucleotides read TGTGCCAGCGCGAAAATACGGGGCGGGGCCAACGAGCAGTACTTC. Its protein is CASAKIRGGANEQYF. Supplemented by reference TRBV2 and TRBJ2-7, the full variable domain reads EPEVTQTPSHQVTQMGQEVILRCVPISNHLYFYWYRQILGQKVEFLVSFYNNEISEKSEIFDDQFSVERPDGSNFTLKIRSTKLEDSAMYFCASAKIRGGANEQYFGPGTRLTVT.

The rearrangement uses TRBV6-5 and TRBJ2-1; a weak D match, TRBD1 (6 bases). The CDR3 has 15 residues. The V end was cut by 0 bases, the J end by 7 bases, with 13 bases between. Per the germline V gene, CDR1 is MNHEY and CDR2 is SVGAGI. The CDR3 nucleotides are TGTGCCAGCAGTTACTCGACAACAGGGTGGAATGAGCAGTTCTTC. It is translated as CASSYSTTGWNEQFF.

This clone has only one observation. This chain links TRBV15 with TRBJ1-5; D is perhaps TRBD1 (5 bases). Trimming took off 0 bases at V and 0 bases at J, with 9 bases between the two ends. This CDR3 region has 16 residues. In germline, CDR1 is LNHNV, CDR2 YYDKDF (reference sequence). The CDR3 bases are TGTGCCACCAGCAGAGATAGGGGAACTAGCAATCAGCCCCAGCATTTT. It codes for CATSRDRGTSNQPQHF.

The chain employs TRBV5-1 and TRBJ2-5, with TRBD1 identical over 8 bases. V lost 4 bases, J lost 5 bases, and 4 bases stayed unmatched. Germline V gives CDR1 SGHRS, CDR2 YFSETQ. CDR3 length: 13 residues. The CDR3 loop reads CASSATGVETQYF. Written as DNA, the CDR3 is TGCGCCAGCAGCGCGACAGGGGTGGAGACCCAGTACTTC.

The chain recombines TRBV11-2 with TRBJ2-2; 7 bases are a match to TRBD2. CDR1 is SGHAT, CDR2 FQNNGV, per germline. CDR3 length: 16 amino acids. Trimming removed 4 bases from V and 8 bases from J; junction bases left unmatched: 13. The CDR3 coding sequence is TGTGCCAGCAGCTCCCCGGGCGGGAGAACCTCGGGGGAGCTGTTTTTT. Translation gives CASSSPGGRTSGELFF.

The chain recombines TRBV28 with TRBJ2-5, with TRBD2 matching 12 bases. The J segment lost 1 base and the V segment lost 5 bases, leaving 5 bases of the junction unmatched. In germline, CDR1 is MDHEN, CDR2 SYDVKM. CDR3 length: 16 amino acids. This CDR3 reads CASSAILAGGQETQYF. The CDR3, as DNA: TGTGCCAGCAGTGCGATACTAGCGGGAGGCCAAGAGACCCAGTACTTC.

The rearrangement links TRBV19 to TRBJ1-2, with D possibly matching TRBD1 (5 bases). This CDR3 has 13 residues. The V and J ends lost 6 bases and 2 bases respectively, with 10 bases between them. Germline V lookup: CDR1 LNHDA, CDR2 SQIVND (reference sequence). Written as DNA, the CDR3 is TGTGCCAGTAGCCAGGACATAAACTATGGCTACACCTTC. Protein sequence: CASSQDINYGYTF.

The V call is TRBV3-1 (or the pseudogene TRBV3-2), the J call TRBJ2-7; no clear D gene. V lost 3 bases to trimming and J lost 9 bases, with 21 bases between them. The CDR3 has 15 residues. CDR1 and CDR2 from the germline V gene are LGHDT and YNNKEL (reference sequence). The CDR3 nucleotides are TGTGCCAGCAGCCACCATATCGGTCTTTCTCTCGGGCAGTACTTC. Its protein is CASSHHIGLSLGQYF.

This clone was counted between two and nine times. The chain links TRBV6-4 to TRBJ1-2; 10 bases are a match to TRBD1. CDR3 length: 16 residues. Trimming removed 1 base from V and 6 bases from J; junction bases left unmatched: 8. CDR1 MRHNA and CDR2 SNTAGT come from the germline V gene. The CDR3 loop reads CASSDFRTGGLDGYTF. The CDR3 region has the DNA TGTGCCAGCAGTGACTTCAGGACAGGGGGGCTAGATGGCTACACCTTC.

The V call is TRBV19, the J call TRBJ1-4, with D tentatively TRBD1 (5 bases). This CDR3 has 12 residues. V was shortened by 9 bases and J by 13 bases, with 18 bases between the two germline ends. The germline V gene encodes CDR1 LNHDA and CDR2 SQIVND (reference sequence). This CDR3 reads CASAGQQRGLFF. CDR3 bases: TGTGCCAGCGCAGGACAACAAAGGGGACTGTTTTTT.

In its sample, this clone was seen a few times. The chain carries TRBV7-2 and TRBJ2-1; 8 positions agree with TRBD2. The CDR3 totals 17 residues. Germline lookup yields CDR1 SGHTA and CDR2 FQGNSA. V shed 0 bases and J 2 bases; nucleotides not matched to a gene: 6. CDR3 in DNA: TGTGCCAGCAGCTTAGCATTAGCGGGGTTCGCCTACAATGAGCAGTTCTTC. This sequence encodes CASSLALAGFAYNEQFF.

CDR3: CASSPLQRDEQFF. DNA for the CDR3: TGTGCCAGCAGCCCCCTCCAGAGGGATGAGCAGTTCTTC. The rearrangement uses TRBV5-4 and TRBJ2-1; D possibly corresponds to TRBD2 (5 bases). The CDR3 consists of 13 residues. CDR1 SGHNT and CDR2 YYREEE come from the germline V gene (reference sequence). V was cut by 4 bases and J by 8 bases, with 13 bases left in between.

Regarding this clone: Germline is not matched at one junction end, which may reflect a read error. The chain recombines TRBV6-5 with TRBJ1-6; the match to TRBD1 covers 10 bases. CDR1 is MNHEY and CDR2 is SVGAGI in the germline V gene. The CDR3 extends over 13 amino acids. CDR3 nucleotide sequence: TGTGCCAGCAGTTACAGCTGGGACAGGGGAATAATCTTT. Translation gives CASSYSWDRGIIF.

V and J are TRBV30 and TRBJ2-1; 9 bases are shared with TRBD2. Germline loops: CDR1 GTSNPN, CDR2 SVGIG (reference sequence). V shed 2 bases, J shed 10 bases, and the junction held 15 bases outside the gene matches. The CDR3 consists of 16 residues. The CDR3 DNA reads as TGTGCCTGGAGTCCGCCGGTGTTAGCGGGAGTCGGGGAGCAGTTCTTC. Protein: CAWSPPVLAGVGEQFF.

For the CDR3, the DNA is TGTGCCAGCAGTTCAGGACAGAATAACTATGGCTACACCTTC. This sequence encodes CASSSGQNNYGYTF. The rearrangement uses TRBV6-6 and TRBJ1-2, with D tentatively TRBD1 (6 bases). The V gene's germline CDR1 is MNHNY and CDR2 SVGAGI (reference sequence). With 4 bases removed from V and 1 base from J, the gap between germline ends came to 10 bases. This CDR3 comprises 14 residues.

In DNA form, the CDR3 reads TGTGCCAGCAGCCAAGCCGGGGGGCACAATCAGCCCCAGCATTTT. This sequence encodes CASSQAGGHNQPQHF. The chain carries TRBV4-2 and TRBJ1-5; D possibly corresponds to TRBD1 (6 bases). This CDR3 has 15 amino acids. Germline CDR1 is LGHNA and CDR2 is YNFKEQ. V was cut by 1 base and J by 3 bases, with 10 bases left in between.

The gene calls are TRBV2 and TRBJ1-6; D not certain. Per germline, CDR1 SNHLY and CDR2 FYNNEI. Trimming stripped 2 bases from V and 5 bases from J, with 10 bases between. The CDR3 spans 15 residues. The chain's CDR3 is CASSERDLHNSPLHF. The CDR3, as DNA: TGTGCCAGCAGTGAAAGAGATCTTCATAATTCACCCCTCCACTTT. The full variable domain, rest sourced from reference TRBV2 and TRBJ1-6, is EPEVTQTPSHQVTQMGQEVILRCVPISNHLYFYWYRQILGQKVEFLVSFYNNEISEKSEIFDDQFSVERPDGSNFTLKIRSTKLEDSAMYFCASSERDLHNSPLHFGNGTRLTVT.

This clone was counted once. The CDR3 loop reads CASRARYFGSGEQFF. In DNA form, the CDR3 reads TGTGCCAGCAGGGCGCGATACTTCGGGAGCGGTGAGCAGTTCTTC. This chain uses TRBV11-2 with TRBJ2-1, with D maybe TRBD2 (6 bases). The V end lost 6 bases, the J end lost 9 bases, and 21 bases lay between the germline ends. Looked up from germline, CDR1 is SGHAT and CDR2 is FQNNGV. The CDR3 covers 15 residues.

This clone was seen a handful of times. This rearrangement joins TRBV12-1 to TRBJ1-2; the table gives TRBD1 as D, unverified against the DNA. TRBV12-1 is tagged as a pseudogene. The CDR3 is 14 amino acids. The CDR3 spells CASGQGGPCDRYTF. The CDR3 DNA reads TGTGCCAGCGGACAAGGGGGCCCCTGTGATCGCTACACCTTC.

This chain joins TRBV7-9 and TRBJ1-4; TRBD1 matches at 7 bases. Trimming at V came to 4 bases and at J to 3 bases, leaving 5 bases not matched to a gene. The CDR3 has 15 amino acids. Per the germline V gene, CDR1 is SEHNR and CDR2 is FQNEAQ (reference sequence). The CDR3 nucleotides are TGTGCCAGCAGCTATGACAGGGTCCCTAATGAAAAACTGTTTTTT. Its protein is CASSYDRVPNEKLFF.

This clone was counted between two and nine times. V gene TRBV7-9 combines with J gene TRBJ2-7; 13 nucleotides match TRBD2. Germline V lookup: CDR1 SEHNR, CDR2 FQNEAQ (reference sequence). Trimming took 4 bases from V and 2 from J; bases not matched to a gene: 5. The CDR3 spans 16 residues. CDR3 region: CASSWGTSGTPYEQYF. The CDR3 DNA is TGTGCCAGCAGCTGGGGGACTAGCGGGACCCCCTACGAGCAGTACTTC.

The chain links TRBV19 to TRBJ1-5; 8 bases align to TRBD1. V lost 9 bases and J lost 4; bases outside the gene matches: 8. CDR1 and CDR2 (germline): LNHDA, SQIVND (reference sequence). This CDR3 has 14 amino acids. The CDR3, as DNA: TGTGCCAGCGAGGAAAACAGGGGGAATCAGCCCCAGCATTTT. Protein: CASEENRGNQPQHF.

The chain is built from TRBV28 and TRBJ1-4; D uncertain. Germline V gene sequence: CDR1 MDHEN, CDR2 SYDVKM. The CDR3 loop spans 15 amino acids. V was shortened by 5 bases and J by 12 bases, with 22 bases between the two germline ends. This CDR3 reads CASSAQLPTRNQLFF. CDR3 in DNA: TGTGCCAGCAGTGCCCAACTCCCGACACGGAATCAACTGTTTTTT. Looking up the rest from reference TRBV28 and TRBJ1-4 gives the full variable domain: DVKVTQSSRYLVKRTGEKVFLECVQDMDHENMFWYRQDPGLGLRLIYFSYDVKMKEKGDIPEGYSVSREKKERFSLILESASTNQTSMYLCASSAQLPTRNQLFFGSGTQLSVL.

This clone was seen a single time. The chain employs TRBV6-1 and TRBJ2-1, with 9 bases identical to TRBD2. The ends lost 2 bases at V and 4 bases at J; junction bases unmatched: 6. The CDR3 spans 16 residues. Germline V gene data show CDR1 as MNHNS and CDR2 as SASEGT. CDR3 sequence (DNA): TGTGCCAGCAGTGAATCCCCAGCGGGGGGTTACAATGAGCAGTTCTTC. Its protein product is CASSESPAGGYNEQFF.

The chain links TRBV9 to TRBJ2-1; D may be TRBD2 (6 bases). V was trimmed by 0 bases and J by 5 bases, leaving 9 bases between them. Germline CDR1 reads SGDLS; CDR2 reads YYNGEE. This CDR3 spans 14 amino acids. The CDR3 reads CASSVVPGDNEQFF. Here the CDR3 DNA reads TGTGCCAGCAGCGTAGTCCCGGGGGACAATGAGCAGTTCTTC.

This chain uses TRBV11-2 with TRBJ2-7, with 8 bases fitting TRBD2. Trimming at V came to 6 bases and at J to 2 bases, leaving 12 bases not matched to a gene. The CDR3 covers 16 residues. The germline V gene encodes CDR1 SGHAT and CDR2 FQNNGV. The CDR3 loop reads CASSSLSSGRPYEQYF. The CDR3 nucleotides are TGTGCCAGCAGTTCCCTTTCTAGCGGGCGTCCCTACGAGCAGTACTTC.

The CDR3 is CASSIVVRDYNSPLHF. CDR3 DNA: TGTGCCAGTAGTATAGTGGTCCGGGACTATAATTCACCCCTCCACTTT. The chain carries TRBV19 and TRBJ1-6; D ambiguous. The V gene's germline CDR1 is LNHDA and CDR2 SQIVND (reference sequence). CDR3 length: 16 residues. The germline V and J ends were trimmed by 1 base and 3 bases, with 10 bases remaining between them. The variable domain in full, completed from reference TRBV19 and TRBJ1-6, reads DGGITQSPKYLFRKEGQNVTLSCEQNLNHDAMYWYRQDPGQGLRLIYYSQIVNDFQKGDIAEGYSVSREKKESFPLTVTSAQKNPTAFYLCASSIVVRDYNSPLHFGNGTRLTVT.

The CDR3 DNA is TGTGCCAGCAGAGAGCCTCGGGTTAGCACAGATACGCAGTATTTT. The encoded protein is CASREPRVSTDTQYF. The chain joins TRBV6-5 to TRBJ2-3; D not resolved. The germline V and J ends were trimmed by 6 bases and 0 bases, with 13 bases remaining between them. Germline loops: CDR1 MNHEY, CDR2 SVGAGI. CDR3 length: 15 amino acids.